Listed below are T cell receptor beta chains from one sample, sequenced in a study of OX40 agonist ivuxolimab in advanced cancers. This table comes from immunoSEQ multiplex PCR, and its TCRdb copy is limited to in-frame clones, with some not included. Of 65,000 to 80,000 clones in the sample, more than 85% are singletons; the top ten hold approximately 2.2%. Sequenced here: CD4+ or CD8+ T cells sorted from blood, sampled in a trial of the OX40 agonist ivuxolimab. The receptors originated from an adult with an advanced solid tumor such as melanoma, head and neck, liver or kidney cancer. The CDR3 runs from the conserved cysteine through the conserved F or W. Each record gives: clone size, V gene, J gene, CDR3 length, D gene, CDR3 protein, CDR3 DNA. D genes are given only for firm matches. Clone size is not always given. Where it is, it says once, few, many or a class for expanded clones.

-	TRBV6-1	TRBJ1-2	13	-	CASSEGGIYGYTF	TGTGCCAGCAGCGAAGGGGGTATCTATGGCTACACCTTC
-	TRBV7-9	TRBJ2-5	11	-	CASRLGGTQYF	TGTGCCAGCAGGTTAGGGGGGACCCAGTACTTC
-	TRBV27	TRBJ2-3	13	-	CASSTTSTDTQYF	TGTGCCAGCAGTACAACTAGCACAGATACGCAGTATTTT
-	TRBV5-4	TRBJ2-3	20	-	CASTPSPYRSLTSSTDTQYF	TGTGCCAGCACCCCCTCCCCCTACAGATCCCTTACCTCTAGCACAGATACGCAGTATTTT
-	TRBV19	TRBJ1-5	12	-	CAGRRGNQPQHF	TGTGCCGGACGAAGGGGCAATCAGCCCCAGCATTTT
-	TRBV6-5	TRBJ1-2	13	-	CASRKPGFVGYTF	TGTGCCAGCAGGAAACCAGGGTTTGTTGGCTACACCTTC
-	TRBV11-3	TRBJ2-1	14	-	CASSPGAGYNEQFF	TGTGCCAGCAGCCCCGGGGCGGGGTACAATGAGCAGTTCTTC
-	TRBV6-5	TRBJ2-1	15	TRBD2	CASSYLSGGANEQFF	TGTGCCAGCAGTTACCTTAGCGGGGGGGCAAATGAGCAGTTCTTC
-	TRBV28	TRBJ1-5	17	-	CASSLGGGRGGNQPQHF	TGTGCCAGCAGTTTGGGGGGGGGACGGGGCGGAAATCAGCCCCAGCATTTT
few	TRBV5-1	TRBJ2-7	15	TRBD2	CASSLVGSGGYEQYF	TGCGCCAGCAGCTTGGTTGGGTCGGGAGGCTACGAGCAGTACTTC
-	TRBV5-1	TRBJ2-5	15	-	CASSTIPGEQETQYF	TGCGCCAGCAGCACGATCCCCGGTGAGCAAGAGACCCAGTACTTC
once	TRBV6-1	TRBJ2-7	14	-	CASSESGFSYEQYF	TGTGCCAGCAGTGAGAGCGGGTTTTCCTACGAGCAGTACTTC
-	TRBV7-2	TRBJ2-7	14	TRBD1	CASSLGQGVYEQYF	TGTGCCAGCAGCCTGGGACAGGGGGTATACGAGCAGTACTTC
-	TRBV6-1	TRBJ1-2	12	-	CASRGDTSGYTF	TGTGCCAGCAGGGGTGACACGAGCGGCTACACCTTC
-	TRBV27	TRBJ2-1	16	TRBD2	CASSFSIAGGGNEQFF	TGTGCCAGCAGTTTCTCCATAGCGGGAGGAGGCAATGAGCAGTTCTTC
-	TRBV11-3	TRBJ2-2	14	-	CASSIEVAVGELFF	TGTGCCAGCAGTATAGAGGTAGCGGTCGGGGAGCTGTTTTTT
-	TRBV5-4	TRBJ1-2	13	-	CASSLGTDYGYTF	TGTGCCAGCAGCTTGGGGACCGACTATGGCTACACCTTC
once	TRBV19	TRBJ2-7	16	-	CASSINFGTGDYEQYF	TGTGCCAGTAGTATAAATTTCGGGACGGGCGACTACGAGCAGTACTTC
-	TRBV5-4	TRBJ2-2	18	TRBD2	CASSALAGATSRTGELFF	TGTGCCAGCAGCGCTCTAGCGGGAGCCACCTCGAGGACCGGGGAGCTGTTTTTT
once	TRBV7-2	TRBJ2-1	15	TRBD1	CASSLDRGPYNEQFF	TGTGCCAGCAGCTTAGACAGGGGACCCTACAATGAGCAGTTCTTC
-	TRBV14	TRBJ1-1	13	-	CASSQDRTGWPFF	TGTGCCAGCAGCCAAGATAGAACAGGGTGGCCTTTCTTT
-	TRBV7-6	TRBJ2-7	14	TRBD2	CASSLGGGGREQYF	TGTGCCAGCAGCTTGGGTGGCGGGGGTAGAGAGCAGTACTTC
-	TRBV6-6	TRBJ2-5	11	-	CASSYQETQYF	TGTGCCAGCAGTTACCAAGAGACCCAGTACTTC
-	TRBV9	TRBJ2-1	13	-	CASSVAGYNEQFF	TGTGCCAGCAGCGTGGCTGGCTACAATGAGCAGTTCTTC
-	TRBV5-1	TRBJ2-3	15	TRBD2	CASSSGTSGTDTQYF	TGCGCCAGCAGCTCCGGGACTAGTGGCACAGATACGCAGTATTTT
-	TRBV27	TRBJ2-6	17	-	CASSLGPRFSGANVLTF	TGTGCCAGCAGTTTAGGACCCCGGTTCTCTGGGGCCAACGTCCTGACTTTC
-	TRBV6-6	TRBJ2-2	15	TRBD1	CASSYSGQGTGELFF	TGTGCCAGCAGTTACTCCGGACAGGGGACCGGGGAGCTGTTTTTT
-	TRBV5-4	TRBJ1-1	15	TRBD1	CASSTAGGQGFEAFF	TGTGCCAGCAGCACCGCCGGAGGACAGGGTTTCGAAGCTTTCTTT
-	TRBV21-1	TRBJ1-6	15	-	CASSTWPEGKSPLHF	TGTGCCAGCAGCACGTGGCCGGAGGGAAAGTCACCCCTCCACTTT
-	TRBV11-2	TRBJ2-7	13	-	CASSSEPSYEQYF	TGTGCCAGCAGCTCGGAGCCGTCCTACGAGCAGTACTTC
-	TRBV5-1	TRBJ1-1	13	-	CASSSSGNTEAFF	TGCGCCAGCAGCTCCTCCGGGAACACTGAAGCTTTCTTT
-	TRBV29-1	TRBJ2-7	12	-	CSVSNPGSEQYF	TGCAGCGTCTCCAATCCGGGGTCGGAGCAGTACTTC
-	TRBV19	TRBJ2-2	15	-	CASSRTIGYSGELFF	TGTGCCAGTAGTAGGACTATCGGGTATTCCGGGGAGCTGTTTTTT
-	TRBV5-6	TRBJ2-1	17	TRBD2	CASSLYGLAGGFNEQFF	TGTGCCAGCAGCTTATACGGGCTAGCGGGAGGCTTCAATGAGCAGTTCTTC
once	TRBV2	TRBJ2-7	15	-	CASSEAGARAGEQYF	TGTGCCAGCAGTGAAGCCGGGGCCCGGGCTGGCGAGCAGTACTTC
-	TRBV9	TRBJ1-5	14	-	CASSVYSEGYPQHF	TGTGCCAGCAGCGTATACAGTGAAGGGTACCCCCAGCATTTT
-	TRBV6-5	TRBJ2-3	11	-	CASGRVDTQYF	TGTGCCAGTGGCCGCGTAGATACGCAGTATTTT
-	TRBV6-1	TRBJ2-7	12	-	CASSYQGHEQYF	TGTGCCAGCAGTTATCAGGGCCACGAGCAGTACTTC
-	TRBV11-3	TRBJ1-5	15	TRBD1	CASSQGAYSNQPQHF	TGTGCCAGCAGTCAGGGGGCTTATAGCAATCAGCCCCAGCATTTT
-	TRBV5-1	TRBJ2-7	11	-	CASSTSYEQYF	TGCGCCAGCAGCACTTCCTACGAGCAGTACTTC
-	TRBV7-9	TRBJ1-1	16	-	CASSLAPGAVHTEAFF	TGTGCCAGCAGCTTAGCCCCGGGGGCGGTCCACACTGAAGCTTTCTTT
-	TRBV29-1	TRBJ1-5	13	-	CSATSGNNQPQHF	TGCAGCGCCACCTCAGGGAACAATCAGCCCCAGCATTTT
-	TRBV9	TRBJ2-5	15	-	CASSEAGDVRETQYF	TGTGCCAGCAGTGAGGCAGGGGATGTCAGGGAGACCCAGTACTTC
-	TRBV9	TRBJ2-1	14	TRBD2	CASSVIAGVNEQFF	TGTGCCAGCAGCGTAATAGCGGGAGTCAATGAGCAGTTCTTC
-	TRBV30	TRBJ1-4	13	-	CALRGSSNEKLFF	TGTGCCCTTAGGGGGAGTTCTAATGAAAAACTGTTTTTT
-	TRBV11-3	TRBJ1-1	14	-	CASSRNTEGLQAFF	TGTGCCAGCAGCCGTAACACCGAGGGATTACAAGCTTTCTTT
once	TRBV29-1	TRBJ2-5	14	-	CSVEPGAYRETQYF	TGCAGCGTTGAACCCGGGGCTTACAGGGAGACCCAGTACTTC
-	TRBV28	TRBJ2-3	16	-	CASSHSDAWVTDTQYF	TGTGCCAGCAGTCACTCGGACGCCTGGGTCACAGATACGCAGTATTTT
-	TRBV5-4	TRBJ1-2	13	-	CASSSDGPYGYTF	TGTGCCAGCAGCTCGGACGGACCATATGGCTACACCTTC
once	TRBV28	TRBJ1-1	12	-	CASRAPVASAFF	TGTGCCAGTCGGGCGCCGGTGGCCTCAGCTTTCTTT
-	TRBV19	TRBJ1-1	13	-	CASSMERTTEAFF	TGTGCCAGTAGTATGGAAAGAACCACTGAAGCTTTCTTT
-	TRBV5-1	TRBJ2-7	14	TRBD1	CASSFNRGRDEQYF	TGCGCCAGCAGCTTTAACAGGGGGCGCGACGAGCAGTACTTC
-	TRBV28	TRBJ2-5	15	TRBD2	CASTIAGILQETQYF	TGTGCCAGCACCATAGCGGGAATTCTTCAAGAGACCCAGTACTTC
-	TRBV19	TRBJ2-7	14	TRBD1	CASKVTGGSYEQYF	TGTGCCAGTAAGGTAACAGGGGGCTCCTACGAGCAGTACTTC
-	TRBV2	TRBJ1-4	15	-	CASTRESATNEKLFF	TGTGCCAGCACTAGGGAATCTGCAACTAATGAAAAACTGTTTTTT